This TCR beta chain was documented in a study of CD4+ T cells in melanoma. Study findings and constraints: Reportedly, melanoma neoantigen-specific CD4+ T cells showed varied differentiation states.

The CDR3 contains 16 residues. The ends lost 4 bases at V and 1 base at J; junction bases unmatched: 7. The germline CDR1 and CDR2 sequences are MDHEN and SYDVKM. Worth noting for this clone: Antigen unknown.

Profiled with immunoSEQ multiplex PCR; TCRdb holds only in-frame clones, not every one. The sample records about 110,000 clones, about 90% being singletons. The receptor was isolated from a human donor with melanoma. This chain uses TRBV28 with TRBJ2-5, with 9 bases matching TRBD2. The sequencing input was peripheral blood. Here the CDR3 reads CASSSESAGGQETQYF. CDR3 DNA: TGTGCCAGCAGTTCCGAATCAGCGGGGGGCCAAGAGACCCAGTACTTC.